Detailed here is one T cell receptor beta chain. Per the germline V gene, CDR1 is SGHVS and CDR2 is FNYEAQ. V was shortened by 3 bases and J by 4 bases, with 18 bases between the two germline ends. This CDR3 spans 16 amino acids. These data belong to a study of blood T cell repertoires in COVID-19. TCRdb's copy holds only in-frame clones and misses some; the assay was immunoSEQ multiplex PCR. The sample comprises roughly 280,000 clones, roughly 86% of which are singletons, and 3.6% rests with the top ten. This sequence originates from a young man with active or convalescent COVID-19. The chain joins TRBV7-6 to TRBJ1-2, with a possible D match to TRBD1 (5 bases). The specimen was peripheral blood. The CDR3 is CASSLRSGDLLYGYTF. CDR3 in DNA: TGTGCCAGCAGCTTGCGCTCTGGGGACTTGCTCTATGGCTACACCTTC.